The 8 T cell receptor beta chains given below trace back to one sample, sequenced in a study of human T cells and chemical hapten exposure. Described time point: patch test 1, 2 weeks after DPC sensitization. Sample treatment: therapeutic diphenylcyclopropenone sensitization with weekly scalp DPC. One entry per CDR3 protein results from TCRdb running MiXCR on the RACE reads. The sample shows 85,000 to 100,000 distinct CDR3 sequences, 9.5% to 15% of them seen only once. Sample: whole blood, taken in connection with sensitization to the hapten diphenylcyclopropenone (DPC). The receptors were gathered from a woman in her 40s with alopecia areata. Some clones in this sample may be carry-over from other donors' samples.

This clonotype was found many times. The rearrangement joins TRBV6-5 to TRBJ2-1, with 9 bases aligning to TRBD2. Germline values: CDR1 MNHEY, CDR2 SVGAGI. The CDR3 is 15 amino acids. After removal of 6 bases from V and 4 bases from J, the junction contained 7 bases not matched to a gene. CDR3 loop: CASSSTSGPYNEQFF. CDR3 nucleotides: TGTGCCAGCAGCTCTACTAGCGGGCCTTACAATGAGCAGTTCTTC.

This clonotype turned up a few times. The chain links TRBV7-2 to TRBJ2-2; the match to TRBD1 covers 8 bases. V shed 5 bases and J 7 bases; nucleotides not matched to a gene: 6. The CDR3 length is 14 residues. Germline V gives CDR1 SGHTA, CDR2 FQGNSA. The CDR3 protein is CASSGTGGGGELFF. The DNA for the CDR3 is TGTGCCAGCAGCGGGACAGGCGGCGGCGGGGAGCTGTTTTTT. Based on the CDR3 plus reference TRBV7-2 and TRBJ2-2, the full variable domain is GAGVSQSPSNKVTEKGKDVELRCDPISGHTALYWYRQSLGQGLEFLIYFQGNSAPDKSGLPSDRFSAERTGGSVSTLTIQRTQQEDSAVYLCASSGTGGGGELFFGEGSRLTVL.

The V gene is TRBV10-3, the J gene TRBJ2-6, with a tentative D call TRBD1 (6 bases). There are 17 residues in the CDR3. The germline V gene has CDR1 ENHRY and CDR2 SYGVKD. V lost 10 bases and J lost 3, with 22 bases in between. The CDR3 DNA is TGTGCCACCCAGGCCGGCAGGGGAATGCTTGGGGCCAACGTCCTGACTTTC. Protein product: CATQAGRGMLGANVLTF.

This chain uses TRBV24-1 with TRBJ2-7, with TRBD1 as a possible D gene (6 bases). Germline V gene data show CDR1 as KGHDR and CDR2 as SFDVKD. Trimming cost V 4 bases and J 4 bases, with 10 bases left between them. This CDR3 is built from 13 residues. In DNA, the CDR3 is TGTGCCACCAGTGAGGCACAGGGTTACGAGCAGTACTTC. Protein product: CATSEAQGYEQYF.

This clonotype was recorded a few times. This rearrangement joins TRBV2 to TRBJ1-5, with 7 positions matching TRBD1. This CDR3 spans 15 amino acids. The junction had 3 bases not matched to a gene; V was cut back by 4 bases and J by 0 bases. The germline V gene has CDR1 SNHLY and CDR2 FYNNEI. CDR3 in DNA: TGTGCCAGCAGTGCACAGGGGTATAGCAATCAGCCCCAGCATTTT. This gives the protein CASSAQGYSNQPQHF.

Ten or more counts support this clonotype. The chain couples TRBV4-1 to TRBJ2-6; D is possibly TRBD1 (6 bases). V dropped 0 bases and J dropped 2 bases, with 8 bases sitting between them. The germline V gene encodes CDR1 MGHRA and CDR2 YSYEKL. The CDR3 covers 16 residues. Here the CDR3 reads CASSQDPGAGANVLTF. CDR3 nucleotide sequence: TGCGCCAGCAGCCAAGATCCAGGGGCTGGGGCCAACGTCCTGACTTTC.

This clonotype has just a few counts. Its ends do not fully match the called genes, so a read error is possible. The chain joins TRBV7-7 to TRBJ2-2; no reliable D call. This CDR3 is 13 amino acids long. The germline V gene has CDR1 SSHAT and CDR2 FNYEAQ (reference sequence). The CDR3 nucleotides read TGTGCTAGCAGCTTAGACTTCACCGGGGAGCTGTTTTTT. Translated, it gives CASSLDFTGELFF.

This clonotype was counted a few times. The rearrangement links TRBV18 to TRBJ2-1; 10 bases line up with TRBD2. The germline gives CDR1 KGHSH, CDR2 LQKENI. Losses at the gene ends were 3 bases for V and 4 bases for J; bases not matched to a gene: 9. This CDR3 has 17 amino acids. Written as DNA, the CDR3 is TGTGCCAGCTCACCCGCACCGGGACTAGCGAAATACAATGAGCAGTTCTTC. It yields the protein CASSPAPGLAKYNEQFF.